This T cell receptor (beta chain) was captured by sequencing in a study of blood T cell repertoires in COVID-19. Across the study: In each case, the material was cDNA or gDNA derived from T cells, B-cell-depleted T cells, or PBMCs.

The CDR3 spans 13 residues. V shed 6 bases and J 6 bases; nucleotides not matched to a gene: 5. Germline values: CDR1 SNHLY, CDR2 FYNNEI. Clones were sequenced by immunoSEQ multiplex PCR, and TCRdb holds only the in-frame ones, with some missing. The top ten clones hold less than 3.5% of a sample with around 200,000 clones, about nine tenths of them seen once. The rearrangement links TRBV2 to TRBJ1-2, with 9 positions matching TRBD1. The sequence was obtained from an older man with acute or convalescent COVID-19. The sequencing sample was made of peripheral blood. The CDR3 loop reads CASSVDRGDGYTF. CDR3 nucleotide sequence: TGTGCCAGCAGCGTGGACAGGGGAGATGGCTACACCTTC. Variable domain in full (rest from reference TRBV2 and TRBJ1-2): EPEVTQTPSHQVTQMGQEVILRCVPISNHLYFYWYRQILGQKVEFLVSFYNNEISEKSEIFDDQFSVERPDGSNFTLKIRSTKLEDSAMYFCASSVDRGDGYTFGSGTRLTVV.